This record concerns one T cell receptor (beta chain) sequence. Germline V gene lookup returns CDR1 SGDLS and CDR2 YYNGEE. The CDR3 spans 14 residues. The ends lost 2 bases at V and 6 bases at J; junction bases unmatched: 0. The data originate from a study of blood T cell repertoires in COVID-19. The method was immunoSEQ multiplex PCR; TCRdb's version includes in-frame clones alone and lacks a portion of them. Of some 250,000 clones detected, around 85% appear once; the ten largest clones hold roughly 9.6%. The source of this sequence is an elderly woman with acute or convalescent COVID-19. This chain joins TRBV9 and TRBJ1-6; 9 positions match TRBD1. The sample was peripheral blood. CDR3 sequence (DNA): TGTGCCAGCAGCGTGACAGGGGGTAATTCACCCCTCCACTTT. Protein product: CASSVTGGNSPLHF.